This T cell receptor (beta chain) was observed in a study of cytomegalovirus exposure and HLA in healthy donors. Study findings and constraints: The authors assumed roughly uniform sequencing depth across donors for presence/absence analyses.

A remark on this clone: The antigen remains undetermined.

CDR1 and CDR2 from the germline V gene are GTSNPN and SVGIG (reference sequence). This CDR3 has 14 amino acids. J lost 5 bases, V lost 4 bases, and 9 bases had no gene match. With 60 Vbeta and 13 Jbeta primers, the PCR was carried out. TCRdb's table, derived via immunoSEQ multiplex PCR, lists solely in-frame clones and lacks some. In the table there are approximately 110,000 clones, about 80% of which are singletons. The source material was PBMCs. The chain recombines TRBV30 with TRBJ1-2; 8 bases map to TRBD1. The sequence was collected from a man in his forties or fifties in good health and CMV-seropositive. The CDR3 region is CAWTRTGKFYGYTF. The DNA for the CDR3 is TGTGCCTGGACCCGGACAGGGAAGTTTTATGGCTACACCTTC.